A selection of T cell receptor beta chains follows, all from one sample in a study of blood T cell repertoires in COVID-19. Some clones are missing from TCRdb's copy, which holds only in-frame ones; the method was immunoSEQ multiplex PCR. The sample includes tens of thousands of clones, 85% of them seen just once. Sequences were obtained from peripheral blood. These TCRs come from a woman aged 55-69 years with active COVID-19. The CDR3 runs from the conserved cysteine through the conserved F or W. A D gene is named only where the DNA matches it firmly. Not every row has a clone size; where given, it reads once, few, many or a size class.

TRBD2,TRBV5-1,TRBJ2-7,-,TGCGCCAGCAGCCCTCAACTAGCGGGAGGGATCTACGAGCAGTACTTC,CASSPQLAGGIYEQYF
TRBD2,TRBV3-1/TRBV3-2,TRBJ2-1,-,TGTGCCAGCAGCCAAGACCTAACTAGCGGGGGTTACAATGAGCAGTTCTTC,CASSQDLTSGGYNEQFF
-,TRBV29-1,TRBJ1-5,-,TGCAGCGCCAAAGGAGACGGGAATCAGCCCCAGCATTTT,CSAKGDGNQPQHF
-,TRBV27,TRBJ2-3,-,TGTGCCAGCAGTCCCCCGGTGGCTAGCAGAGATACGCAGTATTTT,CASSPPVASRDTQYF
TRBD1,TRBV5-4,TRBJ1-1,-,TGTGCCAGCAGCTTATCGGCCGGACAGGGTAACACTGAAGCTTTCTTT,CASSLSAGQGNTEAFF
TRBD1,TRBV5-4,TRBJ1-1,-,TGTGCCAGCAGCTTGGGCTGGGACAGAAACACTGAAGCTTTCTTT,CASSLGWDRNTEAFF
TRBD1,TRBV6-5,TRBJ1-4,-,TGTGCCAGCAGTTCCGGGACAGGGCGGGAAAAACTGTTTTTT,CASSSGTGREKLFF
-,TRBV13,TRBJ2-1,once,TGTGCCAGCAGCTTAAGCGGAGCCGCCTACCCTCGCAATGAGCAGTTCTTC,CASSLSGAAYPRNEQFF
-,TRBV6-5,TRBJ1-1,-,TGTGCCAGCAGGTCGGGGGTTGGGAACACTGAAGCTTTCTTT,CASRSGVGNTEAFF
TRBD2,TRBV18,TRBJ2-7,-,TGTGCCAGCTCACCACCCGGGACTAGCGGGGGCTCCTACGAGCAGTACTTC,CASSPPGTSGGSYEQYF
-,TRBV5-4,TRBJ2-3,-,TGTGCCAGCGCGGGGTCTAGCACAGATACGCAGTATTTT,CASAGSSTDTQYF
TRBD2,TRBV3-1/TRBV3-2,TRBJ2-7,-,TGTGCCAGCAGCCAACGACTAACTAGCGGAGTAAGCTCCTACGAGCAGTACTTC,CASSQRLTSGVSSYEQYF